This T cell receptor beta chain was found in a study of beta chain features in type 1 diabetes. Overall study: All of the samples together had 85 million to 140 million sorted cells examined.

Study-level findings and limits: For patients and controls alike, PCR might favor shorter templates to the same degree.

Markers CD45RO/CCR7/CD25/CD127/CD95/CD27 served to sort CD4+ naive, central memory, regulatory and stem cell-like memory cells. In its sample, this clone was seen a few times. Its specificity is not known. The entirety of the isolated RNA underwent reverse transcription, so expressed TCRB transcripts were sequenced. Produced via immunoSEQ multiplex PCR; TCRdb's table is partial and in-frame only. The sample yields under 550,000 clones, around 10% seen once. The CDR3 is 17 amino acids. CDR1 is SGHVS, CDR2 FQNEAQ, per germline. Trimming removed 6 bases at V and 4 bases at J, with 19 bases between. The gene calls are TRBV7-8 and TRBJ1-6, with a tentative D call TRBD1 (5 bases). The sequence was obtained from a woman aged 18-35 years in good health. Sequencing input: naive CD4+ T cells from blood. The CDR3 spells CASSYPFKDRYNSPLHF. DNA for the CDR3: TGTGCCAGCAGTTACCCATTTAAAGACAGATATAATTCACCCCTCCACTTT.